This TCR beta chain was documented in a study of cytomegalovirus exposure and HLA in healthy donors. About this clone: Its antigen is still unknown.

Trimming stripped 4 bases from V and 8 bases from J, with 18 bases between. The CDR3 is made up of 14 amino acids. Germline V lookup: CDR1 SGHNT, CDR2 YYREEE (reference sequence). PCR involved 60 Vbeta and 13 Jbeta primers. Sequenced by immunoSEQ multiplex PCR; TCRdb stores in-frame clones only, minus some. The repertoire holds approximately 150,000 clones, with 84% as singletons. The study's findings and limits: A later analysis revealed that TCR association rates differed between HLA loci, peaking at DRB1 and bottoming out at HLA-C.

The material sequenced was PBMCs. The rearrangement links TRBV5-4 to TRBJ1-2, with D perhaps TRBD1 (6 bases). The receptor's source is a boy aged 2 to 10 in good health and CMV-seronegative. In DNA form, the CDR3 reads TGTGCCAGCAGCCTTCAAGGGGGGGTCGGGGGCTACACCTTC. Its protein is CASSLQGGVGGYTF. Full variable domain (outside the CDR3, taken from reference TRBV5-4 and TRBJ1-2): ETGVTQSPTHLIKTRGQQVTLRCSSQSGHNTVSWYQQALGQGPQFIFQYYREEENGRGNFPPRFSGLQFPNYSSELNVNALELDDSALYLCASSLQGGVGGYTFGSGTRLTVV.